Listed here are 22 T cell receptor beta chains from one sample, sequenced in a study of T cell changes during pregnancy in multiple sclerosis. The assay was immunoSEQ multiplex PCR, and TCRdb's table has in-frame clones only and misses some. The sample records about 50,000 clones, 85% to 95% being singletons. The material sequenced was CD4+ T cells from peripheral blood mononuclear cells, taken in the third trimester of pregnancy. These TCRs come from a female donor with multiple sclerosis, enrolled in a pregnancy study.

This clone has at least ten counts. The rearrangement links TRBV5-1 to TRBJ1-6, with 10 bases lining up with TRBD1. CDR1 is SGHRS and CDR2 is YFSETQ in the germline V gene. This CDR3 region has 16 residues. V gave up 0 bases and J gave up 7 bases; unmatched junction bases: 4. The CDR3 is CASSLAPTGGNSPLHF. DNA of the CDR3: TGCGCCAGCAGCTTGGCTCCGACAGGGGGCAATTCACCCCTCCACTTT.

This clone was counted a few times. This chain connects TRBV4-3 to TRBJ1-2; D is perhaps TRBD1 (6 bases). CDR1 is LGHNA and CDR2 is YSLEER in the germline V gene. V lost 4 bases, J lost 4 bases, and 16 bases lay in between. CDR3 length: 15 residues. The CDR3 DNA reads TGCGCCAGCAGCCCTGGACAGCTATCACTCTATGGCTACACCTTC. It is translated as CASSPGQLSLYGYTF.

The chain couples TRBV27 to TRBJ1-1, with D perhaps TRBD1 (6 bases). The CDR3 is made up of 16 amino acids. V was clipped by 2 bases and J by 1 base, with 14 bases between them. CDR1 and CDR2 (germline): MNHEY, SMNVEV (reference sequence). CDR3 sequence (DNA): TGTGCCAGCAGTTTACGGGGGGGCCGGACGAACACTGAAGCTTTCTTT. Its translation: CASSLRGGRTNTEAFF.

The chain uses TRBV18 and TRBJ2-5, with 11 bases fitting TRBD2. In germline, CDR1 is KGHSH, CDR2 LQKENI. The CDR3 runs 16 residues. Unmatched junction bases numbered 8, after V lost 6 bases and J lost 2 bases. The CDR3 protein is CASSQLRTSGQETQYF. CDR3 nucleotides: TGTGCCAGCTCGCAGCTCCGGACTAGCGGGCAAGAGACCCAGTACTTC.

This chain joins TRBV23-1 and TRBJ2-5; 8 nucleotides align to TRBD1. TRBV23-1 is given ORF status, its function remaining uncertain. V lost 4 bases and J lost 2; bases outside the gene matches: 18. There are 19 residues in the CDR3. CDR3 protein: CASSRQGQDKRRIQETQYF. CDR3 nucleotide sequence: TGCGCCAGCAGTCGCCAGGGACAGGACAAGAGGAGGATTCAAGAGACCCAGTACTTC.

CDR3 region: CASSVGVRSVYEQYF. CDR3 coding DNA: TGTGCCAGCAGCGTAGGTGTAAGATCGGTTTACGAGCAGTACTTC. The chain has TRBV9 and TRBJ2-7; D remains unclear. The CDR3 covers 15 residues. Germline values: CDR1 SGDLS, CDR2 YYNGEE. Trimming stripped 0 bases from V and 4 bases from J, with 14 bases between.

The genes are TRBV7-2 and TRBJ2-7; possible D gene TRBD1, 6 bases. CDR3 length: 16 residues. V was pared by 1 base and J by 3 bases, with 16 bases between. CDR1 and CDR2 from the germline V gene are SGHTA and FQGNSA. Here the CDR3 reads CASSLDTGRRVYEQYF. The DNA of the CDR3 is TGTGCCAGCAGCTTAGATACAGGGCGACGGGTCTACGAGCAGTACTTC.

The chain employs TRBV4-1 and TRBJ1-1, with D perhaps matching TRBD1 (5 bases). V was shortened by 1 base and J by 6 bases, with 12 bases between the two germline ends. CDR3 size: 14 residues. Germline lookup yields CDR1 MGHRA and CDR2 YSYEKL. The CDR3: CASSQVGGTPEAFF. CDR3 DNA: TGCGCCAGCAGCCAAGTGGGAGGGACCCCTGAAGCTTTCTTT.

V gene TRBV4-2 combines with J gene TRBJ2-5; possibly TRBD2 for D (6 bases). The germline V gene has CDR1 LGHNA and CDR2 YNFKEQ. V lost 3 bases and J lost 5, with 13 bases in between. This CDR3 is 14 amino acids long. CDR3 sequence (DNA): TGTGCCAGCAGCCAGGCGCGGAGGGGCGAGACCCAGTACTTC. This translates into CASSQARRGETQYF.

The chain combines TRBV19 with TRBJ1-1, with TRBD1 matching 7 bases. The V and J ends lost 1 base and 4 bases, in that order; junction bases with no gene match: 6. CDR1 is LNHDA and CDR2 is SQIVND in the germline V gene (reference sequence). The CDR3 runs to 15 residues. This chain's CDR3 is CASSIGRQGRTEAFF. The CDR3 DNA follows: TGTGCCAGTAGTATAGGTCGACAGGGCCGCACTGAAGCTTTCTTT.

This clone has just one count. The chain is built from TRBV5-6 and TRBJ1-2, with 7 positions matching TRBD1. With 0 bases clipped from V and 6 bases from J, the junction kept 14 bases outside the gene matches. The germline V gene has CDR1 SGHDT and CDR2 YYEEEE. The CDR3 length is 17 residues. CDR3 DNA: TGTGCCAGCAGCTTGGCCCGGGGACAGAGAGTACAGGATGGCTACACCTTC. As protein: CASSLARGQRVQDGYTF.

This chain uses TRBV19 with TRBJ2-7; 8 nucleotides agree with TRBD1. Trimming cost V 1 base and J 0 bases; bases outside gene matches: 8. This CDR3 has 17 amino acids. The germline gives CDR1 LNHDA, CDR2 SQIVND (reference sequence). The CDR3 sequence is CASSIASPGTGSYEQYF. The CDR3 nucleotides read TGTGCCAGTAGTATAGCCTCTCCCGGGACAGGCTCCTACGAGCAGTACTTC.

The chain combines TRBV7-3 with TRBJ2-1; TRBD2 matches at 8 bases. The CDR3 covers 15 residues. J lost 1 base, V lost 5 bases, and 4 bases had no gene match. Looked up from germline, CDR1 is SGHTA and CDR2 is FQGTGA. Here the CDR3 DNA reads TGTGCCAGCAGCGCTGCGGGAGGTTCCTACAATGAGCAGTTCTTC. Amino acids: CASSAAGGSYNEQFF.

The V and J genes are TRBV27 and TRBJ1-3; D is uncertain. Trimming took off 4 bases at V and 0 bases at J, with 7 bases between the two ends. Looked up from germline, CDR1 is MNHEY and CDR2 is SMNVEV (reference sequence). This CDR3 has 14 residues. The CDR3 coding sequence is TGTGCCAGCAGTTCTAGACCCTCTGGAAACACCATATATTTT. Translation: CASSSRPSGNTIYF.

J is TRBJ2-7 and V is TRBV5-1; 9 bases align to TRBD1. The CDR3 contains 16 residues. CDR1 SGHRS and CDR2 YFSETQ come from the germline V gene. Losses at the gene ends were 4 bases for V and 1 base for J; bases not matched to a gene: 9. CDR3 in DNA: TGCGCCAGCAGCCAACAGCCGGGACAGGGTTCCTACGAGCAGTACTTC. Translation gives CASSQQPGQGSYEQYF.

This chain connects TRBV6-5 to TRBJ2-7; 7 nucleotides agree with TRBD1. V shed 2 bases, J shed 5 bases, and the junction held 3 bases outside the gene matches. The CDR3 covers 13 residues. Germline V CDR1 and CDR2: MNHEY, SVGAGI. Here the CDR3 DNA reads TGTGCCAGCAGTTACCGTGACAGGGACGAGCAGTACTTC. Its translation: CASSYRDRDEQYF.

The chain has TRBV5-6 and TRBJ2-2, with D unclear. Trimming pared 0 bases from V and 5 bases from J, leaving 8 bases between. Germline CDR1 reads SGHDT; CDR2 reads YYEEEE. The CDR3 is made up of 14 amino acids. CDR3: CASSLVGPTGELFF. The DNA of the CDR3 is TGTGCCAGCAGCTTGGTTGGGCCTACCGGGGAGCTGTTTTTT.

V gene TRBV7-2 combines with J gene TRBJ2-7, with D perhaps matching TRBD2 (5 bases). Germline V gene sequence: CDR1 SGHTA, CDR2 FQGNSA. This CDR3 is 15 amino acids long. V was clipped by 5 bases and J by 0 bases, with 14 bases between them. Here the CDR3 DNA reads TGTGCCAGCAGCCCACAGCGGATCAGCTCCTACGAGCAGTACTTC. Amino acid sequence: CASSPQRISSYEQYF.

V gene TRBV9 combines with J gene TRBJ2-7; 12 bases line up with TRBD1. Germline V lookup: CDR1 SGDLS, CDR2 YYNGEE. J gave up 7 bases and V 2 bases, and 7 bases lay outside the gene matches. This CDR3 spans 15 amino acids. The CDR3 nucleotides are TGTGCCAGCAGCGTGGGACAGGGGGCCCTAATGGAGCAGTACTTC. Its protein is CASSVGQGALMEQYF.

The gene calls are TRBV9 and TRBJ1-4; D possibly corresponds to TRBD1 (5 bases). CDR1 SGDLS and CDR2 YYNGEE come from the germline V gene. V shed 4 bases and J shed 10 bases, with 11 bases lying between them. CDR3 size: 12 residues. The CDR3 reads CASSIHGGKLFF. Written as DNA, the CDR3 is TGTGCCAGCAGCATCCACGGGGGAAAACTGTTTTTT.

This rearrangement joins TRBV9 to TRBJ2-7; D is perhaps TRBD2 (5 bases). Germline assignment: CDR1 SGDLS and CDR2 YYNGEE. Trimming pared 3 bases from V and 6 bases from J, leaving 13 bases between. The CDR3 runs to 13 residues. The CDR3 nucleotides are TGTGCCAGCAGCGCCCAGACTATATCCGAGCAGTACTTC. It codes for CASSAQTISEQYF. Together with reference TRBV9 and TRBJ2-7, the CDR3 gives the full variable domain: DSGVTQTPKHLITATGQRVTLRCSPRSGDLSVYWYQQSLDQGLQFLIQYYNGEERAKGNILERFSAQQFPDLHSELNLSSLELGDSALYFCASSAQTISEQYFGPGTRLTVT.

This clone is a singleton in its sample. V and J are TRBV11-2 and TRBJ1-1; TRBD1 matches 9 bases. V lost 8 bases, J lost 6 bases, and 13 bases stayed unmatched. Germline V gives CDR1 SGHAT, CDR2 FQNNGV. This CDR3 is built from 15 residues. CDR3 loop: CASQPGQGVWAEAFF. CDR3 bases: TGTGCCAGCCAGCCGGGACAGGGAGTGTGGGCTGAAGCTTTCTTT.